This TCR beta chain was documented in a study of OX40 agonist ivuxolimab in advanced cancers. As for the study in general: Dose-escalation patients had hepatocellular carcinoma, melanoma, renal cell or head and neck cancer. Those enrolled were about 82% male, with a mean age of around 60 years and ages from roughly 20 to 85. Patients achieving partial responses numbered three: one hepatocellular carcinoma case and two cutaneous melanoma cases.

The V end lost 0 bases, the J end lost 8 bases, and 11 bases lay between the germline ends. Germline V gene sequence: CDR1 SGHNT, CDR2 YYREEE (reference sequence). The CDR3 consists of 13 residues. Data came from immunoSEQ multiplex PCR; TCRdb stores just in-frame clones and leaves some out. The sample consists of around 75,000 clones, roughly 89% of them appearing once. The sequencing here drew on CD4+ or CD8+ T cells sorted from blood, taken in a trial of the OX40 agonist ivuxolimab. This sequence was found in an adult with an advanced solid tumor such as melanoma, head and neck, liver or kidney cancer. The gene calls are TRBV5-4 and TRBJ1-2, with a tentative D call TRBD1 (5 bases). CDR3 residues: CASSLGGQGGYTF. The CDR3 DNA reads TGTGCCAGCAGCTTGGGGGGCCAAGGAGGCTACACCTTC. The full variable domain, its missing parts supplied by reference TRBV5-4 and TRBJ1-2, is ETGVTQSPTHLIKTRGQQVTLRCSSQSGHNTVSWYQQALGQGPQFIFQYYREEENGRGNFPPRFSGLQFPNYSSELNVNALELDDSALYLCASSLGGQGGYTFGSGTRLTVV.